This section outlines one T cell receptor (beta chain) sequence together with its context. This clonotype was observed at least ten times. Its cognate antigen has yet to be identified. Within one base of it there is no much larger clone, and no base qualities were kept. From a lookup of the germline V gene (reference sequence), CDR1 and CDR2 are DFQATT and SNEGSKA. The CDR3 numbers 14 residues from cysteine through phenylalanine. Solely the CDR3 DNA is kept, with 42 bases framed from the first base. The germline ends are 16 bases apart after V is trimmed by 3 bases and J by 5 bases. This record comes from a study of T-cell reconstitution after alpha-beta-depleted transplantation in children (dated by TCRdb to 2016 to 2017). At the level of the whole study: T-cell immune reconstitution after TCRalphabeta/CD19-depleted allogeneic hematopoietic cell transplantation in children was quantitatively tracked in the study by means of TCR repertoire profiling.

The protocol used for the library was PCR. Sequencing instrument: Illumina HiSeq 2500. TCR library preparation used molecular barcoding, with unique molecular identifiers applied to normalize quantification of the TCRbeta repertoire. TCRdb cleaned the public reads at Q25 with fastp, built clones with MiXCR and kept in-frame beta chains. Rows are combined by CDR3 protein, so each entry shows the most common genes and DNA. Counted in this sample were fewer than 130,000 distinct CDR3 sequences; 10% of them appeared once. The top ten constitute approximately 7.9% of the sample. The receptor's source is a human donor who donated a stem cell graft to a child with acute lymphoblastic leukemia. The chain is made from TRBV20-1 and TRBJ1-1; a weak D assignment points to TRBD1 (5 bases agree). Sequencing used PBMCs from the stem cell graft donor, obtained from the stem cell graft. The CDR3 protein: CSARDPGQGTEAFF. The DNA is as follows: TGCAGTGCTAGGGACCCGGGCCAGGGAACTGAAGCTTTCTTT.